This T cell receptor (beta chain) originates from a study of cytomegalovirus exposure and HLA in healthy donors. Points on this clone: Its specificity is not known.

Researchers ran the PCR with 60 Vbeta and 13 Jbeta primers. The repertoire was sequenced with immunoSEQ multiplex PCR; TCRdb's copy has only in-frame clones and lacks some. The table has fewer than 150,000 clones, more than 60% seen once. CDR3 length: 13 amino acids. The V and J ends lost 10 bases and 5 bases, in that order; junction bases with no gene match: 9. The germline gives CDR1 MNHNS, CDR2 SASEGT. Study-wide points: There were several of the most significant clusters that appeared linked to common viral pathogens in a later analysis.

The chain couples TRBV6-1 to TRBJ1-1; 8 nucleotides match TRBD1. The sequence was obtained from a male donor in good health and CMV-seronegative. Sequenced sample: PBMCs. The chain's CDR3 is CATQTGGRTEAFF. The CDR3 DNA reads as TGTGCCACCCAAACAGGGGGACGGACTGAAGCTTTCTTT.